This TCR beta chain was obtained from a study of blood T cell repertoires in COVID-19. Study in general: Acute and convalescent COVID-19 specimens originated in the United States, Italy and Spain. PBMCs, B-cell-depleted T cells, or T cells were the source of the cDNA or gDNA that made up the material.

In its sample, this clone was seen a few times. Assay used: immunoSEQ multiplex PCR; TCRdb lists only in-frame clones, some missing. The sample contains fewer than 350,000 clones, approximately 88% of which appear only once. The study recruited people aged about 18 to 89 years across 20 to 30 US areas. Two negative PCRs, clearance, or symptom resolution characterized the recovered Cohort 3 donors. The germline V gene encodes CDR1 MNHEY and CDR2 SVGAGI. V lost 5 bases, J lost 1 base, and 14 bases lay in between. The CDR3 contains 15 residues. This rearrangement joins TRBV6-5 to TRBJ1-2; a possible D gene is TRBD1 (6 bases). The source material was PBMCs or T cells enriched from blood (not recorded which). This receptor was identified in a woman between 40 and 55 years old who had recovered from COVID-19. CDR3 sequence reads: CASSRRGGVNYGYTF. CDR3 bases: TGTGCCAGCAGTCGTCGGGGGGGCGTTAACTATGGCTACACCTTC.